This T cell receptor (beta chain) was captured in a study of shared clonotypes between healthy human individuals. This clone showed up just a few times. Compared with germline, one end of the junction differs, possibly owing to a read error. Measured with immunoSEQ multiplex PCR; TCRdb has only the in-frame clones, and not every one. This sample yields about 2.4 million clones, of which around nine tenths are seen a single time; over 0.12% belongs to the top ten. Germline CDR1 is MDHEN and CDR2 is SYDVKM. The CDR3 contains 12 residues. This chain uses TRBV28 with TRBJ2-1; a weak D match, TRBD2 (6 bases). The material sequenced was naive CD4+ T cells sorted from blood. Subset given: CD45RA+ positively selected. This receptor was taken from a man aged 18 to 29 in good health. CDR3 nucleotides: TGTGCCAGCAGGCTTACGGGGGAGCCTTTCCTCTTC. This sequence encodes CASRLTGEPFLF.